A single sample gave rise to the 9 T cell receptor beta chains below, sequenced in a study of graft-versus-host responses after intestinal transplantation. Processing was applied to graft tissue in order to liberate intraepithelial and lamina propria lymphocytes. Here immunoSEQ multiplex PCR was the method, and the copy in TCRdb shows in-frame clones only, minus some. The sample carries approximately 18,000 clones, around 79% recorded once. The sequencing used ileum tissue, collected around 470 days after intestinal transplant. Source of these receptors: a human patient who received an intestinal transplant, so some T cells may come from the graft donor.

V is TRBV5-1 and J is TRBJ1-2; D is ambiguous. Germline values: CDR1 SGHRS, CDR2 YFSETQ. V was pared by 0 bases and J by 0 bases, with 12 bases between. This CDR3 contains 16 residues. The CDR3 reads CASSLGVPGANYGYTF. CDR3 DNA: TGCGCCAGCAGCTTGGGCGTGCCAGGAGCTAACTATGGCTACACCTTC.

V usage is TRBV5-4 and J usage is TRBJ1-2; D gene unclear. The CDR3 totals 13 residues. Trimming stripped 0 bases from V and 5 bases from J, with 8 bases between. CDR1 and CDR2 from the germline V gene are SGHNT and YYREEE (reference sequence). The DNA for the CDR3 is TGTGCCAGCAGCTTGGATGCGGGGTATGGCTACACCTTC. It specifies CASSLDAGYGYTF.

The chain carries TRBV7-9 and TRBJ2-7; D unclear. The CDR3 sequence is 12 residues long. With 0 bases removed from V and 5 bases from J, the gap between germline ends came to 5 bases. CDR1 SEHNR and CDR2 FQNEAQ come from the germline V gene (reference sequence). CDR3 nucleotides: TGTGCCAGCAGCTTAGCTGAAAACGAGCAGTACTTC. It translates to CASSLAENEQYF.

The chain recombines TRBV19 with TRBJ2-3; the D gene is possibly TRBD2 (5 bases). Germline V gives CDR1 LNHDA, CDR2 SQIVND (reference sequence). The CDR3 length is 14 residues. V was clipped by 9 bases and J by 0 bases, with 13 bases between them. CDR3 sequence reads: CASRGHSSTDTQYF. DNA for the CDR3: TGTGCCAGCCGCGGGCATTCAAGCACAGATACGCAGTATTTT. Complete variable domain (other parts from reference TRBV19 and TRBJ2-3): DGGITQSPKYLFRKEGQNVTLSCEQNLNHDAMYWYRQDPGQGLRLIYYSQIVNDFQKGDIAEGYSVSREKKESFPLTVTSAQKNPTAFYLCASRGHSSTDTQYFGPGTRLTVL.

V gene TRBV7-9 combines with J gene TRBJ2-3; D may be TRBD2 (5 bases). The CDR3 has 18 amino acids. V was clipped by 4 bases and J by 2 bases, with 22 bases between them. Germline loops: CDR1 SEHNR, CDR2 FQNEAQ (reference sequence). CDR3 sequence reads: CASSSIRGPRWATDTQYF. DNA for the CDR3: TGTGCCAGCAGCTCAATTAGAGGGCCACGCTGGGCCACAGATACGCAGTATTTT.

The chain uses TRBV4-1 and TRBJ2-1; the D gene could be TRBD1 or TRBD2 (5 bases each). With 3 bases removed from V and 11 bases from J, the gap between germline ends came to 14 bases. Germline V CDR1 and CDR2: MGHRA, YSYEKL. The CDR3 totals 13 residues. The CDR3 here is CASSQHTGTKQFF. The CDR3 DNA reads TGCGCCAGCAGCCAGCACACCGGGACCAAGCAGTTCTTC.

The chain links TRBV7-2 to TRBJ1-1; TRBD1 is a possible D gene (5 bases). The CDR3 consists of 14 residues. Germline V gene lookup returns CDR1 SGHTA and CDR2 FQGNSA. V lost 2 bases, J lost 4 bases, and 11 bases lay in between. The CDR3 loop reads CASSLWGRGTEAFF. DNA for the CDR3: TGTGCCAGCAGCTTATGGGGGAGAGGCACTGAAGCTTTCTTT.

The rearrangement uses TRBV4-1 and TRBJ2-7; D unclear. The CDR3 is 13 residues long. V shed 4 bases and J shed 1 base, with 8 bases lying between them. Germline loops: CDR1 MGHRA, CDR2 YSYEKL. In DNA, the CDR3 is TGCGCCAGCAGCCCCTTATTATCCTACGAGCAGTACTTC. Translation gives CASSPLLSYEQYF.

This chain links TRBV2 with TRBJ1-1; the match to TRBD1 covers 7 bases. V lost 6 bases to trimming and J lost 1 base; unmatched junction nucleotides: 5. The length of the CDR3 is 14 residues. The germline CDR1 and CDR2 sequences are SNHLY and FYNNEI. DNA for the CDR3: TGTGCCAGCAGGTCTGAGGGGGCGAACACTGAAGCTTTCTTT. Its protein product is CASRSEGANTEAFF.